Sequencing of this TCR beta chain was carried out in a study of blood T cell repertoires in COVID-19. Study summary: Whether acute or convalescent, the COVID-19 samples came from the United States, Italy and Spain. PBMCs, B-cell-depleted T cells, or T cells provided the cDNA or gDNA that made up the material.

The Seattle patients, enrolled during active infection, were followed longitudinally. Original processing methods: Cell counts per sample came from amplifying reference gene primers. Only in-frame clones appear in the TCRdb table, and some are missing; sequencing was by immunoSEQ multiplex PCR. V and J calls and clone size are those listed in that table; D and trimming were worked out from the DNA. The repertoire holds roughly 170,000 clones, with approximately 84% as singletons. The germline V gene has CDR1 LNHNV and CDR2 YYDKDF (reference sequence). The CDR3 totals 17 residues. Trimming removed 0 bases from V and 1 base from J; junction bases left unmatched: 6.

The chain combines TRBV15 with TRBJ2-3, with TRBD1 matching 8 bases. Sequences were obtained from peripheral blood. This receptor was obtained from a woman aged 50 to 65 with COVID-19, enrolled during active disease. CDR3 DNA sequence: TGTGCCACCAGCAGAGAAGCAGGGGGCGGCGGCACAGATACGCAGTATTTT. This encodes CATSREAGGGGTDTQYF. Based on the CDR3 plus reference TRBV15 and TRBJ2-3, the full variable domain is DAMVIQNPRYQVTQFGKPVTLSCSQTLNHNVMYWYQQKSSQAPKLLFHYYDKDFNNEADTPDNFQSRRPNTSFCFLDIRSPGLGDTAMYLCATSREAGGGGTDTQYFGPGTRLTVL.